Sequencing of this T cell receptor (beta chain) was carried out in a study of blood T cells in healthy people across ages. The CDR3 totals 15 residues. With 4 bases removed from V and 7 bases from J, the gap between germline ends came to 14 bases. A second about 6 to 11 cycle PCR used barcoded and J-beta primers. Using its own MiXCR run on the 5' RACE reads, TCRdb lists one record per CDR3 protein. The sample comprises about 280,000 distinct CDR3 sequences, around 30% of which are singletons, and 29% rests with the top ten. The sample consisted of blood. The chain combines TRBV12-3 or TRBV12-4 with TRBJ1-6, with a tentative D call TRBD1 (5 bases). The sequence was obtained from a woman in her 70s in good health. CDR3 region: CASSWGQRENSPLHF. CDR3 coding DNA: TGTGCCAGCAGTTGGGGCCAGAGAGAAAATTCACCCCTCCACTTT.